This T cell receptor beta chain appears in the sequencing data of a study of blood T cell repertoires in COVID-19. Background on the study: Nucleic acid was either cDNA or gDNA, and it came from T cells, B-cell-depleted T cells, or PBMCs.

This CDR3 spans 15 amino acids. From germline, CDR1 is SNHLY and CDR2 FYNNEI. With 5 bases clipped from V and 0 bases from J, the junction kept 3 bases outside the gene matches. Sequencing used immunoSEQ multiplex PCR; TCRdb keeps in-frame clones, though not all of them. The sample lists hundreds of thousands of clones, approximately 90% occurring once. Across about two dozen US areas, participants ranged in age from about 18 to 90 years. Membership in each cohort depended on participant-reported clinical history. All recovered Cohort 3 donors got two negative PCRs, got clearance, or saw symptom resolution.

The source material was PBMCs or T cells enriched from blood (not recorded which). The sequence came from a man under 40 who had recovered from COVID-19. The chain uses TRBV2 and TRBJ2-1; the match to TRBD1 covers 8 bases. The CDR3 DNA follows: TGTGCCAGCAGTACGGACAGGGCCTCCTACAATGAGCAGTTCTTC. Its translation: CASSTDRASYNEQFF.